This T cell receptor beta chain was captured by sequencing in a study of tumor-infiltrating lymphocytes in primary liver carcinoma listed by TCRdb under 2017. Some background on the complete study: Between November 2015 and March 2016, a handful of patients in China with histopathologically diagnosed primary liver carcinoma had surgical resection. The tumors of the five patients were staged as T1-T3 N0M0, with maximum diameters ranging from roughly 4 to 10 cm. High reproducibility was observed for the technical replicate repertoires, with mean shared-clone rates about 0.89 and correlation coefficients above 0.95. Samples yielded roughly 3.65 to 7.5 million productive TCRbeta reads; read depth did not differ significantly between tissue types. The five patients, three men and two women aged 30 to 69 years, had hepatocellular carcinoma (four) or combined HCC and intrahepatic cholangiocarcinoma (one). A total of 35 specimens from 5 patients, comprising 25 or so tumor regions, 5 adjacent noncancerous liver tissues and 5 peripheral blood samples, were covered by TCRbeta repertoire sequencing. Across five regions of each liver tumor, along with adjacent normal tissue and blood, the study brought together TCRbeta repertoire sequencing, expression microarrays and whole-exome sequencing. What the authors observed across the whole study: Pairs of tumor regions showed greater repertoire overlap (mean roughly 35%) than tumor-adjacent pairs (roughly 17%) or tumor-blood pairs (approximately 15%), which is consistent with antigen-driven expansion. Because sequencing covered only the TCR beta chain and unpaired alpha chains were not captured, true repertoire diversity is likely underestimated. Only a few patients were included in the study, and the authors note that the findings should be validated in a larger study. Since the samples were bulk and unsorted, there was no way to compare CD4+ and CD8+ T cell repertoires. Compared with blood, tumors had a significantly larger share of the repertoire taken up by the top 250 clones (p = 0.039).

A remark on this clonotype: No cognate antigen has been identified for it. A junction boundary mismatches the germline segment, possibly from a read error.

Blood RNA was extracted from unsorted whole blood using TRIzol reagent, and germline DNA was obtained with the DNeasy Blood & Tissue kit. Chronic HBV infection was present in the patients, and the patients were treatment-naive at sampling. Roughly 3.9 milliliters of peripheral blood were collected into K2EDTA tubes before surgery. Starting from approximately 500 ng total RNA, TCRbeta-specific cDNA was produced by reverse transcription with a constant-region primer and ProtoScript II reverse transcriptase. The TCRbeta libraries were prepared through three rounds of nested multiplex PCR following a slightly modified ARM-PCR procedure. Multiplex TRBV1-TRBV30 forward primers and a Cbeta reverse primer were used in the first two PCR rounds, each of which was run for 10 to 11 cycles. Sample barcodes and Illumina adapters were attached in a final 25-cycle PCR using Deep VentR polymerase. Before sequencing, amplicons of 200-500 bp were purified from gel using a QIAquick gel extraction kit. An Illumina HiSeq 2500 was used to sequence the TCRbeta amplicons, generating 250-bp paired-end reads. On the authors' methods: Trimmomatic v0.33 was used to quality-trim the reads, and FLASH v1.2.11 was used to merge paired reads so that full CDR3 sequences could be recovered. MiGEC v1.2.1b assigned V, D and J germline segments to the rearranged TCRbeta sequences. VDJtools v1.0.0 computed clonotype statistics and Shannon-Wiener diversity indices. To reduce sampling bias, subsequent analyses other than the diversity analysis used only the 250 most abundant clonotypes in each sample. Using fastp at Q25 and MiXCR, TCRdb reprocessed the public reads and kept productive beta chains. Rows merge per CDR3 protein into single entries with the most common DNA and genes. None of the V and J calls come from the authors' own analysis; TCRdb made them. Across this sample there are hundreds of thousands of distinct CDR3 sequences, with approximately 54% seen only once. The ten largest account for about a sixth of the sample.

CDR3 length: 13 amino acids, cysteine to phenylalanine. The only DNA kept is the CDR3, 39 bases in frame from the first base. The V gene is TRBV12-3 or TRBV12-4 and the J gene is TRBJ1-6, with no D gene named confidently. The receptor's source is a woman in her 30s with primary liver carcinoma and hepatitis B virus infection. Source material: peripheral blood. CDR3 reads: CASSFNRAAPLRF. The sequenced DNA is TGTGCCAGCAGTTTTAACCGGGCAGCACCCCTCCGCTTT.